This entry features one T cell receptor (beta chain) sequence. The antigen is unknown. CDR3 length equals 14 residues. Germline lookup yields CDR1 SEHNR and CDR2 FQNEAQ (reference sequence). V lost 1 base to trimming and J lost 8 bases, with 12 bases between them. Together with a sample-barcoded 5' primer, a J-beta primer mix was included in a second PCR lasting about 7 to 12 cycles. TCRdb analysed the 5' RACE reads with MiXCR anew, one entry per CDR3 protein. Among 600,000 to 650,000 distinct CDR3 sequences listed, roughly 50% were seen once. The data belong to a study of blood T cells in healthy people across ages. Study conclusions and caveats: Long-lived donors had more naive CD4+ cells and higher diversity than aged donors. Estimates based on one million T cells were treated as lower bounds.

The sequenced sample consisted of blood. The V and J genes are TRBV7-9 and TRBJ2-1; D is perhaps TRBD2 (6 bases). This clonotype originated in a man between 60 and 75 years old in good health. The CDR3 bases are TGTGCCAGCAGCTTAGGCGGGACGCCGGATGAGCAGTTCTTC. Protein: CASSLGGTPDEQFF.